Listed below are T cell receptor beta chains from one sample, sequenced in a study of T cells in tuberculosis. Data came from immunoSEQ multiplex PCR; TCRdb stores just in-frame clones and leaves some out. The sample yields about 50,000 clones, about 95% seen once. This specimen consisted of PBMCs, obtained at tuberculosis diagnosis. Receptors originate from an adult with tuberculosis. The CDR3 runs from the conserved cysteine through the conserved F or W. The D gene is left open where the match is weak. The listing skips clone size in some rows; elsewhere it reads once, few, many or a size class.

>.|14|.|TRBV10-2|TRBJ2-1
TGCGCCAGCAGTGACCCCCTAGTCTCCAATGAGCAGTTCTTC
CASSDPLVSNEQFF
>.|14|.|TRBV2|TRBJ1-4
TGTGCCAGCAGCTTTCTAAATTGGAATGAAAAACTGTTTTTT
CASSFLNWNEKLFF
>.|16|TRBD2|TRBV10-2|TRBJ2-3
TGCGCCAGCAGTATAGGGCTAGCGGGATACACAGATACGCAGTATTTT
CASSIGLAGYTDTQYF
>once|16|TRBD1|TRBV5-5|TRBJ2-7
TGTGCCAGCAGCGACCTGTCGGGACAGGGGAAGAACGAGCAGTACTTC
CASSDLSGQGKNEQYF
>.|18|TRBD1|TRBV28|TRBJ1-1
TGTGCCAGCAGTTTAGATGGGGGTGTAGACAGGGGGCCATGGGAAGCTTTCTTT
CASSLDGGVDRGPWEAFF
>.|13|TRBD1|TRBV29-1|TRBJ2-4
TGCAGCGTTGTTACAGGGGGCGAGAACATTCAGTACTTC
CSVVTGGENIQYF
>.|16|TRBD2|TRBV9|TRBJ2-3
TGTGCCAGCAGCGTTGACCTCGGGGGGGGCCAAGATACGCAGTATTTT
CASSVDLGGGQDTQYF
>.|15|TRBD1|TRBV30|TRBJ1-5
TGTGCCTGGACGAAGGGGGCCGGGGGCAATCAGCCCCAGCATTTT
CAWTKGAGGNQPQHF
>.|17|TRBD1|TRBV9|TRBJ2-2
TGTGCCAGCAGCGCTCAAACCGGGACAGGGAACACCGGGGAGCTGTTTTTT
CASSAQTGTGNTGELFF
>.|14|.|TRBV6-1|TRBJ2-5
TGTGCCAGCAGTGAAGGACTTTTCCAAGAGACCCAGTACTTC
CASSEGLFQETQYF
>.|19|TRBD1|TRBV10-1|TRBJ1-1
TGCGCCAGCAGTGAGGGCAGGGTATTAGTTTGGGACAGGAACACTGAAGCTTTCTTT
CASSEGRVLVWDRNTEAFF